Shown below are 27 T cell receptor beta chains from a single sample sequenced in a study of control samples from healthy donors and cancer patients. The method was immunoSEQ multiplex PCR; TCRdb's version includes in-frame clones alone and lacks a portion of them. The repertoire holds under 200,000 clones, with about 91% as singletons. Sequenced material: blood. These receptors all stem from a woman in her 30s in good health.

The rearrangement joins TRBV29-1 to TRBJ1-2; D perhaps matches TRBD1 (6 bases). Germline values: CDR1 SQVTM, CDR2 ANQGSEA. The CDR3 is 11 amino acids. The CDR3 DNA follows: TGCGCTTCCCCCCACAGGGATGGCTACACCTTC. This encodes CASPHRDGYTF.

The V gene is TRBV5-1, the J gene TRBJ1-2; perhaps TRBD1 as D (5 bases). The CDR3 is 14 amino acids. Germline V lookup: CDR1 SGHRS, CDR2 YFSETQ. V lost 6 bases to trimming and J lost 3 bases, with 15 bases between them. CDR3 DNA: TGCGCCAGCACCCCAGGCGGGACGGACTATGGCTACACCTTC. It is translated as CASTPGGTDYGYTF.

A single count supports this clone. The chain carries TRBV6-4 and TRBJ2-7, with D possibly matching TRBD1 (5 bases). This CDR3 has 15 residues. Germline CDR1 reads MRHNA; CDR2 reads SNTAGT. The V end was cut by 3 bases, the J end by 2 bases, with 14 bases between. CDR3 sequence: CASSESADSPYEQYF. The CDR3 nucleotides read TGTGCCAGCAGTGAGTCGGCCGACAGCCCCTACGAGCAGTACTTC.

The gene calls are TRBV9 and TRBJ1-1; 8 bases fit TRBD1. The CDR3 is 12 amino acids. With 3 bases clipped from V and 10 bases from J, the junction kept 5 bases outside the gene matches. CDR1 is SGDLS, CDR2 YYNGEE, per germline. The CDR3 DNA is TGTGCCAGCAGCGCAGGGGGCGCGTCAGCTTTCTTT. It translates to CASSAGGASAFF.

The chain is built from TRBV6-5 and TRBJ2-1; the match to TRBD1 covers 9 bases. From germline, CDR1 is MNHEY and CDR2 SVGAGI. CDR3 length: 15 amino acids. The V gene end was trimmed by 8 bases and the J gene end by 7 bases; junction bases not matched to a gene: 12. DNA for the CDR3: TGTGCCAGCCCCCCCCGGGACAGGGTTTCTAATGAGCAGTTCTTC. This encodes CASPPRDRVSNEQFF.

The rearrangement joins TRBV2 to TRBJ2-7, with D tentatively TRBD2 (6 bases). The ends were cut back, 8 bases at V and 0 bases at J, with 14 bases in the middle. CDR1 SNHLY and CDR2 FYNNEI come from the germline V gene. The CDR3 is 14 amino acids. CDR3 nucleotides: TGTGCCAGCCCGGGACTCACGAGCTCCTACGAGCAGTACGTC. It translates to CASPGLTSSYEQYV.

The chain uses TRBV5-4 and TRBJ2-2; possibly TRBD2 for D (5 bases). With 3 bases removed from V and 6 bases from J, the gap between germline ends came to 6 bases. The germline gives CDR1 SGHNT, CDR2 YYREEE (reference sequence). The CDR3 length is 12 residues. CDR3 DNA: TGTGCCAGCAGCTACGGGGCCGGGGAGCTGTTTTTT. Translation gives CASSYGAGELFF.

The V gene is TRBV7-2, the J gene TRBJ1-5; TRBD1 is a possible D gene (5 bases). The CDR3 contains 15 residues. Trimming left V 1 base short and J 7 bases short, with 14 bases between. The germline gives CDR1 SGHTA, CDR2 FQGNSA. The CDR3 sequence is CASSLDVRGGQPQHF. The CDR3 nucleotides are TGTGCCAGCAGCTTAGATGTGCGGGGCGGACAGCCCCAGCATTTT.

This clone has a single count. The rearrangement links TRBV3-1 (or the pseudogene TRBV3-2) to TRBJ2-1; D not resolved. V lost 8 bases, J lost 8 bases, and 16 bases lay in between. This CDR3 comprises 13 residues. CDR1 LGHDT and CDR2 YNNKEL come from the germline V gene (reference sequence). The chain's CDR3 is CASAPSGGDEQFF. The DNA for the CDR3 is TGTGCCAGCGCACCGTCGGGCGGCGATGAGCAGTTCTTC.

The chain recombines TRBV5-1 with TRBJ1-6; 9 nucleotides agree with TRBD1. The CDR3 spans 16 residues. CDR1 is SGHRS and CDR2 is YFSETQ in the germline V gene. Trimming cost V 4 bases and J 9 bases; bases outside gene matches: 11. Here the CDR3 DNA reads TGCGCCAGCAGCCCATCAGACAGGGGGTCCGTTTCACCCCTCCACTTT. It is translated as CASSPSDRGSVSPLHF.

This chain connects TRBV5-1 to TRBJ1-1; D gene uncertain. The ends were cut back, 8 bases at V and 0 bases at J, with 11 bases in the middle. The CDR3 is 13 residues long. The germline CDR1 and CDR2 sequences are SGHRS and YFSETQ. The CDR3 DNA is TGCGCCAGTTTCGACCCCCTGAACACTGAAGCTTTCTTT. Translated: CASFDPLNTEAFF.

The rearrangement uses TRBV12-3 or TRBV12-4 and TRBJ2-5, with D unclear. Trimming cost V 1 base and J 5 bases, with 5 bases left between them. The CDR3 totals 12 residues. The CDR3 DNA is TGTGCCAGCAGTTTAGAAGGGGAGACCCAGTACTTC. Translated: CASSLEGETQYF.

The rearrangement links TRBV13 to TRBJ2-7, with TRBD2 matching 7 bases. The CDR3 has 14 amino acids. The germline CDR1 and CDR2 sequences are PRHDT and FYEKMQ (reference sequence). V gave up 3 bases and J gave up 2 bases; unmatched junction bases: 4. The CDR3 protein is CASSFWGGPYEQYF. The CDR3 nucleotides read TGTGCCAGCAGCTTTTGGGGAGGGCCCTACGAGCAGTACTTC.

V gene TRBV27 combines with J gene TRBJ1-2, with D uncertain. In germline, CDR1 is MNHEY, CDR2 SMNVEV (reference sequence). The CDR3 totals 15 residues. Trimming removed 2 bases at V and 4 bases at J, with 14 bases between. CDR3 amino acids: CASSLRGPVSYGYTF. CDR3 DNA sequence: TGTGCCAGCAGTTTACGGGGTCCCGTTAGCTATGGCTACACCTTC.

The V call is TRBV11-2, the J call TRBJ2-7; D is undetermined. The V end was cut by 1 base, the J end by 0 bases, with 4 bases between. Germline V gives CDR1 SGHAT, CDR2 FQNNGV. This CDR3 spans 13 amino acids. This CDR3 reads CASSLGPSYEQYF. The CDR3 region has the DNA TGTGCCAGCAGCTTAGGGCCCTCCTACGAGCAGTACTTC.

This clone was detected only a few times. The chain couples TRBV10-2 to TRBJ1-6; D ambiguous. Germline values: CDR1 WSHSY, CDR2 SAAADI. Between the trimmed V and J ends, which lost 2 bases and 6 bases, there was a span of 8 bases. The CDR3 spans 14 residues. Here the CDR3 reads CASSEPRVNSPLHF. The CDR3 DNA reads TGCGCCAGCAGTGAGCCCCGAGTTAATTCACCCCTCCACTTT.

Note on this clone: Within the sample, other DNA sequences also encode this same CDR3. The chain joins TRBV19 to TRBJ1-1; D gene ambiguous. The CDR3 totals 13 residues. Deletions cut 3 bases from V and 0 bases from J, with 5 bases between. Per the germline V gene, CDR1 is LNHDA and CDR2 is SQIVND (reference sequence). In DNA, the CDR3 is TGTGCCAGTAGTATCGCAGTGAACACTGAAGCTTTCTTT. Translated: CASSIAVNTEAFF.

This clone was recorded a few times. The chain is built from TRBV10-1 and TRBJ2-5; 7 positions agree with TRBD1. This CDR3 spans 14 amino acids. CDR1 and CDR2 (germline): WNHNN, SYGVQD (reference sequence). Unmatched junction bases numbered 1, after V lost 2 bases and J lost 1 base. The CDR3 sequence: CASSEAGGQETQYF. The DNA of the CDR3 is TGCGCCAGCAGTGAGGCAGGGGGCCAAGAGACCCAGTACTTC.

The chain links TRBV28 to TRBJ1-6; no firm D call. The CDR3 has 16 amino acids. The V gene lost 6 bases and the J gene lost 0 bases, with 12 bases spanning the gap. The germline V gene has CDR1 MDHEN and CDR2 SYDVKM. CDR3: CASSFSVSSYNSPLHF. DNA of the CDR3: TGTGCCAGCAGCTTCAGTGTTAGCTCCTATAATTCACCCCTCCACTTT.

The chain recombines TRBV28 with TRBJ2-2; D may be TRBD2 (6 bases). This CDR3 has 13 amino acids. The germline V gene has CDR1 MDHEN and CDR2 SYDVKM. The V gene lost 3 bases and the J gene lost 8 bases, with 10 bases spanning the gap. DNA of the CDR3: TGTGCCAGCAGTTTGACTAGTATGGGGGAGCTGTTTTTT. Translating it yields CASSLTSMGELFF.

The chain employs TRBV6-6 and TRBJ1-6; TRBD1 agrees at 7 bases. CDR3 size: 15 residues. Germline assignment: CDR1 MNHNY and CDR2 SVGAGI (reference sequence). V was clipped by 5 bases and J by 7 bases; unmatched bases: 8. The chain's CDR3 is CASSRSGTANSPLHF. CDR3 in DNA: TGTGCCAGCAGTCGATCCGGGACAGCAAATTCACCCCTCCACTTT.

The chain carries TRBV24-1 and TRBJ2-1; 11 positions agree with TRBD2. Germline V gives CDR1 KGHDR, CDR2 SFDVKD. With 3 bases clipped from V and 3 bases from J, the junction kept 6 bases outside the gene matches. The CDR3 totals 17 residues. The CDR3 nucleotides are TGTGCCACCAGTGATAGTAGTGGACTAGCGGGCTACAATGAGCAGTTCTTC. Amino acids: CATSDSSGLAGYNEQFF.

V usage is TRBV19 and J usage is TRBJ2-3; 8 positions match TRBD2. V shed 4 bases, J shed 4 bases, and the junction held 1 base outside the gene matches. The CDR3 is 13 amino acids. Germline CDR1 reads LNHDA; CDR2 reads SQIVND (reference sequence). The CDR3 nucleotides read TGTGCCAGTAGTAACGGGGGGGCAGATACGCAGTATTTT. Its protein product is CASSNGGADTQYF.

The chain links TRBV2 to TRBJ2-3; 9 nucleotides line up with TRBD2. V shed 10 bases and J 2 bases; nucleotides not matched to a gene: 10. The CDR3 covers 15 residues. Germline V gene sequence: CDR1 SNHLY, CDR2 FYNNEI. The CDR3 region has the DNA TGTGCCACCTGCCTAGCGGGGACCCCCACAGATACGCAGTATTTT. Translating gives CATCLAGTPTDTQYF.

Worth noting for this clone: Mismatch with germline at one junction end may stem from a read error. V usage is TRBV29-1 and J usage is TRBJ1-4; no clear D gene. The germline gives CDR1 SQVTM, CDR2 ANQGSEA. The CDR3 loop spans 13 amino acids. Here the CDR3 reads CSVEGRGNEKLFF. CDR3 in DNA: TGCAGCGTGGAAGGACGGGGTAATGAAAAACTGTTTTTT.

The chain is built from TRBV5-5 and TRBJ2-3; 8 bases line up with TRBD1. This CDR3 spans 15 amino acids. Germline V lookup: CDR1 SGHKS, CDR2 YYEKEE (reference sequence). The V segment lost 4 bases and the J segment 3 bases; nucleotides outside the gene matches: 7. This CDR3 reads CASSLRDRLTDTQYF. In nucleotides, the CDR3 is TGTGCCAGCAGCCTCCGGGACAGGCTAACAGATACGCAGTATTTT.

This clone was seen just once. This rearrangement joins TRBV2 to TRBJ1-1; D gene uncertain. CDR3 length: 16 residues. Germline V CDR1 and CDR2: SNHLY, FYNNEI. V gave up 0 bases and J gave up 0 bases, with 11 bases separating them. In nucleotides, the CDR3 is TGTGCCAGCAGTGAAGCTCAGCCCGGGGTGAACACTGAAGCTTTCTTT. This gives the protein CASSEAQPGVNTEAFF.